This T cell receptor beta chain was documented in a study of cytomegalovirus exposure and HLA in healthy donors. Study context: Within an early data release were approximately 85 million unique TCRs drawn from HLA-typed donors.

Primers for the PCR totalled 60 Vbeta and 13 Jbeta. TCRdb's copy holds only in-frame clones and misses some; the assay was immunoSEQ multiplex PCR. Among 80,000 to 95,000 clones listed, 70% to 80% were seen once. As regards this clone: As yet, its antigen is unknown.

This CDR3 has 15 residues. Germline V lookup: CDR1 SGHTA, CDR2 FQGNSA. The ends were cut back, 4 bases at V and 1 base at J, with 11 bases in the middle. General study results and limits: An analysis done earlier found most TCR beta V segments productive about 87% or about 30% of the time. It emerged from a later analysis that several of the most significant clusters appeared to be linked to common viral pathogens. There were a few CMV-associated chains whose specificity for CMV antigens was confirmed in vitro.

The sequence came from a woman in her thirties or forties in good health and CMV-seropositive. The J gene is TRBJ1-3, the V gene TRBV7-2; D is undetermined. Sequenced sample: PBMCs. CDR3 in DNA: TGTGCCAGCAGCTCGGTCGGTCTATCTGGAAACACCATATATTTT. It specifies CASSSVGLSGNTIYF.